This is a list of T cell receptor beta chains from one sample in a study of T-cell memory formation after mild COVID-19. TCRdb re-derived calls from the 5' RACE reads in MiXCR, one entry per CDR3 protein. The table records 110,000 to 150,000 distinct CDR3 sequences, around 14% of them present only once. Sequences were obtained from PBMCs or a T cell subset sorted from them (not recorded which). These receptors were collected from an adult woman who had mild COVID-19 (a few samples of this study predate the infection). Cell type and time point are not known. The CDR3 runs from the conserved cysteine through the conserved F or W. A D gene is named only where the DNA matches it firmly. Clone size appears in some rows only: once, few, many, or a class for an expanded clone.

V	D	J	size	CDR3	DNA
TRBV7-2	NA	TRBJ2-3	few	CASSLALPSYYTDTQYF	TGTGCCAGCAGCTTAGCTCTCCCCAGTTACTACACAGATACGCAGTATTTT
TRBV12-3/TRBV12-4	NA	TRBJ1-2	NA	CASSPSMLGNYGYTF	TGTGCCAGCAGTCCTTCTATGTTGGGTAATTATGGCTACACCTTC
TRBV11-2	TRBD2	TRBJ2-3	few	CASSPAGISTDTQYF	TGTGCCAGCAGCCCAGCGGGGATTAGCACAGATACGCAGTATTTT
TRBV12-3/TRBV12-4	TRBD1	TRBJ2-5	few	CASSLAGQGRETQYF	TGTGCCAGCAGTTTAGCCGGACAGGGGAGGGAGACCCAGTACTTC
TRBV27	TRBD1	TRBJ2-3	NA	CASSSTGASLFTDTQYF	TGTGCCAGCAGTTCAACAGGGGCCAGCTTATTCACAGATACGCAGTATTTT
TRBV4-3	NA	TRBJ2-2	few	CASSQDYSGSGELFF	TGCGCCAGCAGCCAAGATTATTCAGGAAGCGGGGAGCTGTTTTTT
TRBV5-5	NA	TRBJ2-7	few	CASRPVDSYEQYF	TGTGCCAGCAGACCAGTCGACAGTTACGAGCAGTACTTC
TRBV11-2	NA	TRBJ2-1	few	CASSPHRGYNEQFF	TGTGCCAGCAGCCCGCACCGGGGGTACAATGAGCAGTTCTTC
TRBV12-3/TRBV12-4	NA	TRBJ1-2	few	CASSSLGVGDYGYTF	TGTGCCAGCAGTTCCCTGGGGGTAGGGGACTATGGCTACACCTTC
TRBV12-3/TRBV12-4	NA	TRBJ1-6	NA	CASSFPPVSPLHF	TGTGCCAGCAGTTTCCCCCCGGTTTCACCCCTCCACTTT
TRBV7-9	NA	TRBJ1-1	NA	CASSSQTDAEAFF	TGTGCCAGCAGCTCCCAAACCGACGCTGAAGCTTTCTTT
TRBV4-3	NA	TRBJ2-1	NA	CASSQDRSANNEQFF	TGCGCCAGCAGCCAAGATAGGTCAGCCAACAATGAGCAGTTCTTC
TRBV9	NA	TRBJ1-4	few	CASSGGGRAEKLFF	TGTGCCAGCAGCGGAGGGGGTCGGGCGGAAAAACTGTTTTTT
TRBV7-6	TRBD1	TRBJ2-7	NA	CASGQTGAYEQYF	TGTGCCAGCGGCCAAACAGGGGCCTACGAGCAGTACTTC
TRBV13	TRBD1	TRBJ2-1	NA	CASSSTGTGYNEQFF	TGTGCCAGCAGCTCCACCGGGACAGGGTACAATGAGCAGTTCTTC
TRBV7-9	NA	TRBJ1-1	NA	CASSPPGAMNTEAFF	TGTGCCAGCAGCCCGCCCGGGGCTATGAACACTGAAGCTTTCTTT
TRBV29-1	NA	TRBJ1-1	few	CSVDLGGSTEAFF	TGCAGCGTTGATCTAGGGGGAAGCACTGAAGCTTTCTTT
TRBV19	NA	TRBJ2-1	NA	CASSMYRGSYNEQFF	TGTGCCAGTAGTATGTATAGGGGCTCCTACAATGAGCAGTTCTTC
TRBV4-1	TRBD2	TRBJ2-3	many	CASTGLAGDADTQYF	TGCGCCAGCACGGGCCTAGCGGGGGATGCAGATACGCAGTATTTT
TRBV7-9	NA	TRBJ1-2	NA	CASSLGAGYTF	TGTGCCAGCAGCTTAGGGGCTGGCTACACCTTC
TRBV27	NA	TRBJ1-2	NA	CASSQLFHPYGYTF	TGTGCCAGCAGTCAACTGTTCCACCCGTATGGCTACACCTTC
TRBV12-3/TRBV12-4	NA	TRBJ1-1	NA	CASSLAAGRTEAFF	TGTGCCAGCAGTTTAGCAGCGGGAAGAACTGAAGCTTTCTTT
TRBV7-8	NA	TRBJ2-3	few	CASSFLRTGSYTDTQYF	TGTGCCAGCAGCTTCCTAAGAACAGGGTCCTACACAGATACGCAGTATTTT
TRBV7-3	TRBD2	TRBJ2-3	NA	CASSLMRRGGRDTQYF	TGTGCCAGCAGCTTAATGAGGCGGGGGGGCCGAGATACGCAGTATTTT
TRBV7-2	NA	TRBJ2-1	NA	CASSFFGGSSYNEQFF	TGTGCCAGCAGCTTCTTCGGGGGCAGCTCCTACAATGAGCAGTTCTTC
TRBV7-9	NA	TRBJ1-2	NA	CASSFRDYGYTF	TGTGCCAGCAGCTTTCGGGACTATGGCTACACCTTC
TRBV7-8	TRBD2	TRBJ2-5	NA	CASSFTTSGKETQYF	TGTGCCAGCAGCTTTACGACTAGCGGCAAAGAGACCCAGTACTTC
TRBV7-2	NA	TRBJ2-1	NA	CASSLSSGRTSYNEQFF	TGTGCCAGCAGCTTATCCAGCGGACGGACCTCCTACAATGAGCAGTTCTTC
TRBV6-5	NA	TRBJ2-7	few	CASSPSGPNRGSRIRGEQYF	TGTGCCAGCAGCCCTTCAGGGCCCAACCGAGGTTCGCGCATACGGGGCGAGCAGTACTTC
TRBV24-1	TRBD2	TRBJ2-1	few	CATSAKYSGGANEQFF	TGTGCCACCAGCGCCAAATATAGCGGGGGGGCTAATGAGCAGTTCTTC
TRBV27	TRBD1	TRBJ2-7	few	CASSLSGQALNYEQYF	TGTGCCAGCAGTTTGTCGGGACAGGCGCTAAACTACGAGCAGTACTTC
TRBV6-5	NA	TRBJ2-7	few	CASSYNYEQYF	TGTGCCAGCAGTTACAACTACGAGCAGTACTTC
TRBV6-5	NA	TRBJ1-4	NA	CASSPDRITEKLFF	TGTGCCAGCAGTCCCGACAGGATTACGGAAAAACTGTTTTTT
TRBV12-3/TRBV12-4	NA	TRBJ2-5	few	CASSLRVQETQYF	TGTGCCAGCAGTTTGCGGGTACAAGAGACCCAGTACTTC
TRBV7-9	NA	TRBJ2-7	many	CASSLSSNEQYF	TGTGCCAGCAGCTTAAGTAGTAACGAGCAGTACTTC
TRBV12-3/TRBV12-4	NA	TRBJ2-7	many	CASSQGSGSYEQYF	TGTGCCAGCAGTCAGGGTTCTGGCTCCTACGAGCAGTACTTC
TRBV2	NA	TRBJ2-7	few	CASSEAVAQGWDYEQYF	TGTGCCAGCAGTGAAGCAGTAGCCCAGGGATGGGACTACGAGCAGTACTTC
TRBV5-1	NA	TRBJ2-3	few	CASSPPGGWSTDTQYF	TGCGCCAGCAGCCCGCCCGGAGGTTGGAGCACAGATACGCAGTATTTT
TRBV7-3	NA	TRBJ1-1	few	CASSEWATEAFF	TGTGCCAGCAGTGAGTGGGCCACTGAAGCTTTCTTT
TRBV7-9	TRBD1	TRBJ2-1	few	CASSFPVDRVEYEQFF	TGTGCCAGCAGCTTTCCCGTCGACAGGGTCGAATATGAGCAGTTCTTC